The 13 T cell receptor beta chains below come from one sample, sequenced in a study of shared clonotypes between healthy human individuals. Sequencing was performed with immunoSEQ multiplex PCR; in TCRdb, only in-frame clones are kept and a portion is missing. The table lists about 480,000 clones, about four fifths of them singletons. Sequencing was performed on PBMCs. The receptor set was obtained from a woman aged 40 to 50 in good health. Some clones in this sample may be carry-over from other donors' samples.

The V gene is TRBV18, the J gene TRBJ1-2, with D tentatively TRBD1 (5 bases). V was clipped by 3 bases and J by 4 bases, with 12 bases between them. This CDR3 is 14 amino acids long. The germline V gene has CDR1 KGHSH and CDR2 LQKENI. CDR3 loop: CASSPKTESYGYTF. The CDR3 nucleotides read TGTGCCAGCTCACCGAAGACAGAAAGCTATGGCTACACCTTC.

The chain combines TRBV5-5 with TRBJ2-1, with a weak D call TRBD2 (6 bases). CDR3 length: 16 residues. The V gene lost 0 bases and the J gene lost 0 bases, with 10 bases spanning the gap. CDR1 and CDR2 from the germline V gene are SGHKS and YYEKEE (reference sequence). The CDR3 is CASSLGSGDSYNEQFF. In DNA, the CDR3 is TGTGCCAGCAGCTTGGGTAGCGGAGACTCCTACAATGAGCAGTTCTTC.

The V and J genes are TRBV7-9 and TRBJ1-1; 7 positions match TRBD1. The V segment lost 2 bases and the J segment 4 bases; nucleotides outside the gene matches: 19. The CDR3 spans 19 residues. From germline, CDR1 is SEHNR and CDR2 FQNEAQ (reference sequence). CDR3 residues: CASSLLIRTGTALSTEAFF. CDR3 coding DNA: TGTGCCAGCAGCTTACTCATTAGGACCGGGACAGCCCTGAGCACTGAAGCTTTCTTT.

V usage is TRBV5-4 and J usage is TRBJ1-2, with D tentatively TRBD1 (5 bases). Germline assignment: CDR1 SGHNT and CDR2 YYREEE (reference sequence). The CDR3 has 13 amino acids. Trimming removed 1 base at V and 7 bases at J, with 11 bases between. Here the CDR3 DNA reads TGTGCCAGCAGCTTGCAGGGTGGCCCTGGCTACACCTTC. Residues: CASSLQGGPGYTF.

The J gene is TRBJ2-4, the V gene TRBV5-1; TRBD1 matches 7 bases. The germline gives CDR1 SGHRS, CDR2 YFSETQ. The CDR3 covers 13 residues. Trimming cost V 4 bases and J 7 bases; bases outside gene matches: 5. The CDR3 bases are TGCGCCAGCAGCGGAGACAGGGCGAACATTCAGTACTTC. It translates to CASSGDRANIQYF.

CDR3 protein: CATSRDPFDRAGNTIYF. DNA of the CDR3: TGTGCCACCAGCAGAGACCCATTTGACAGGGCTGGAAACACCATATATTTT. The V and J genes are TRBV15 and TRBJ1-3, with 7 bases aligning to TRBD1. The CDR3 is made up of 17 amino acids. CDR1 and CDR2 (germline): LNHNV, YYDKDF (reference sequence). The trim removed 0 bases at V and 2 bases at J, leaving 7 bases unmatched.

This chain joins TRBV19 and TRBJ2-1; unclear D gene. With 5 bases removed from V and 7 bases from J, the gap between germline ends came to 15 bases. The CDR3 runs to 14 residues. Germline V gene lookup returns CDR1 LNHDA and CDR2 SQIVND (reference sequence). CDR3 loop: CASSPQGAVNEQFF. The DNA for the CDR3 is TGTGCCAGTAGTCCCCAAGGCGCCGTAAATGAGCAGTTCTTC.

Comments on this clone: This likely comes from a read error, as the CDR3 has no conserved phenylalanine or tryptophan at its end. No DNA is shown, since the ends of the CDR3 on it are uncertain; the CDR3 is the one TCRdb lists. The chain employs TRBV5-1 and TRBJ1-2; the table's D call, TRBD1, has no DNA check behind it. Germline CDR1 SGHRS, CDR2 YFSETQ. 11 amino acids form the CDR3, both terminal residues included. This CDR3 is CASPGTGGGRV.

CDR3 sequence (DNA): TGTGCCAGCAGCTTGTTTGACAGGCGTAATTCACCCCTCCACTTT. Protein product: CASSLFDRRNSPLHF. J is TRBJ1-6 and V is TRBV5-6; D is perhaps TRBD1 (6 bases). The germline V and J ends were trimmed by 1 base and 6 bases, with 11 bases remaining between them. Germline V gives CDR1 SGHDT, CDR2 YYEEEE. The CDR3 has 15 residues.

This chain links TRBV11-3 with TRBJ2-1; a weak D match, TRBD1 (5 bases). Trimming shortened V by 5 bases and J by 8 bases, and 16 bases separated the two germline ends. Germline-derived CDR1 and CDR2 are SGHNT and YENEEA. This CDR3 region has 14 residues. The CDR3 DNA reads TGTGCCAGCAGCCAATCAGGGTGGGCGGATGAGCAGTTCTTC. This encodes CASSQSGWADEQFF.

V gene TRBV19 combines with J gene TRBJ2-5; weak D call: TRBD2 (7 bases). Germline CDR1 LNHDA, CDR2 SQIVND (reference sequence). This CDR3 is built from 14 residues. Trimming took 6 bases from V and 3 from J, leaving 14 bases between them. As DNA, the CDR3 is TGTGCCAGTAGCCCCAGGGGAGGGGAAGAGACCCAGTACTTC. Amino acids: CASSPRGGEETQYF.

This clone was seen only a few times. The chain couples TRBV7-9 to TRBJ2-7; D is perhaps TRBD2 (5 bases). CDR3 size: 15 residues. Germline V gene data show CDR1 as SEHNR and CDR2 as FQNEAQ (reference sequence). Trimming took off 1 base at V and 4 bases at J, with 14 bases between the two ends. Here the CDR3 DNA reads TGTGCCAGCAGCTTAGTCAGCGGACCTACTTACGAGCAGTACTTC. Translation: CASSLVSGPTYEQYF.

V and J are TRBV4-1 and TRBJ2-7; D is undetermined. Germline V gene data show CDR1 as MGHRA and CDR2 as YSYEKL. The CDR3 totals 14 residues. V lost 1 base to trimming and J lost 2 bases, with 9 bases between them. Here the CDR3 DNA reads TGCGCCAGCAGCCAAGGGGTTAGCACCTACGAGCAGTACTTC. Translation: CASSQGVSTYEQYF.